These 26 T cell receptor beta chains came from one sample sequenced in a study of blood T cells in healthy people across ages. A sample-barcoded 5' primer and a J-beta primer mix were used in a second PCR of about 7 to 12 cycles. TCRdb fed the 5' RACE reads into MiXCR, producing one record per CDR3 protein. Among 550,000 to 750,000 distinct CDR3 sequences listed, under 25% were seen once. Sequencing was performed on blood. These TCRs come from a man between 65 and 80 years old in good health.

The chain links TRBV20-1 to TRBJ2-1; 14 bases fit TRBD2. The CDR3 loop spans 16 amino acids. Germline-derived CDR1 and CDR2 are DFQATT and SNEGSKA (reference sequence). V gave up 5 bases and J gave up 2 bases; unmatched junction bases: 5. CDR3 in amino acids: CSALRTSGGTYNEQFF. CDR3 DNA: TGCAGTGCTCTCCGGACTAGCGGGGGGACCTACAATGAGCAGTTCTTC.

The rearrangement links TRBV24-1 to TRBJ2-1; no clear D. The CDR3 length is 14 residues. V was shortened by 5 bases and J by 0 bases, with 7 bases between the two germline ends. Germline CDR1 reads KGHDR; CDR2 reads SFDVKD. Here the CDR3 DNA reads TGTGCCACCAGTGGCCCAAGCTCCTACAATGAGCAGTTCTTC. Protein product: CATSGPSSYNEQFF.

The chain joins TRBV14 to TRBJ1-4; D gene uncertain. V lost 1 base, J lost 8 bases, and 17 bases lay in between. CDR3 length: 16 residues. CDR1 is SGHDN, CDR2 FVKESK, per germline. CDR3 sequence: CASSQVGGTIGEKLFF. CDR3 bases: TGTGCCAGCAGCCAAGTAGGTGGAACCATTGGAGAAAAACTGTTTTTT.

This clonotype was counted a few times. The V gene is TRBV29-1, the J gene TRBJ2-3, with a tentative D call TRBD1 (6 bases). The CDR3 is 13 amino acids. Trimming removed 6 bases at V and 4 bases at J, with 14 bases between. The germline V gene has CDR1 SQVTM and CDR2 ANQGSEA. The CDR3, as DNA: TGCAGCGTCATACAGGGTCCCGCAGATACGCAGTATTTT. Translating gives CSVIQGPADTQYF.

The rearrangement joins TRBV20-1 to TRBJ1-1; no definite D call. Germline CDR1 DFQATT, CDR2 SNEGSKA (reference sequence). The CDR3 totals 13 residues. Trimming removed 1 base at V and 2 bases at J, with 8 bases between. CDR3 DNA: TGCAGTGCTAGAGTGGGAATAAACACTGAAGCTTTCTTT. Translated: CSARVGINTEAFF.

This chain connects TRBV4-1 to TRBJ2-3; 9 bases map to TRBD2. Trimming took 1 base from V and 2 from J; bases not matched to a gene: 4. The CDR3 totals 16 residues. Germline CDR1 is MGHRA and CDR2 is YSYEKL. The CDR3: CASSQVAGDATDTQYF. CDR3 nucleotide sequence: TGCGCCAGCAGCCAAGTAGCGGGAGACGCCACAGATACGCAGTATTTT.

This clonotype was seen a handful of times. The chain recombines TRBV18 with TRBJ2-4; TRBD1 aligns across 9 bases. The V gene end was trimmed by 4 bases and the J gene end by 5 bases; junction bases not matched to a gene: 0. Germline V gene lookup returns CDR1 KGHSH and CDR2 LQKENI. The CDR3 consists of 13 residues. The CDR3 here is CASSRDRENIQYF. In DNA form, the CDR3 reads TGTGCCAGCTCACGGGACAGGGAAAACATTCAGTACTTC.

The J gene is TRBJ1-2, the V gene TRBV4-1, with 7 bases that match TRBD1. Germline-derived CDR1 and CDR2 are MGHRA and YSYEKL. The ends lost 4 bases at V and 8 bases at J; junction bases unmatched: 10. The CDR3 is 14 residues long. CDR3 loop: CASSLRQGGRGYTF. The CDR3 nucleotides are TGCGCCAGCAGCCTCAGACAGGGAGGCAGGGGCTACACCTTC.

This clonotype was detected only a few times. The chain carries TRBV12-5 and TRBJ2-5, with D unclear. Judging by the DNA end, TRBJ2-1 fits better; the J call may be wrong. The CDR3 is made up of 15 amino acids. Germline CDR1 LGHNT, CDR2 FRNRAP. The CDR3 loop is CASGLVIGKFGEQFF. CDR3 bases: TGTGCTAGTGGTTTGGTAATAGGGAAATTCGGTGAGCAGTTCTTC.

V and J are TRBV20-1 and TRBJ1-1; no definite D call. Trimming removed 3 bases from V and 1 base from J, with 9 bases in between. CDR1 is DFQATT, CDR2 SNEGSKA, per germline (reference sequence). The CDR3 extends over 13 amino acids. In nucleotides, the CDR3 is TGCAGTGCTAGTGAGGCCGAGAACACTGAAGCTTTCTTT. Protein: CSASEAENTEAFF.

Only a few counts were recorded for this clonotype. V is TRBV5-1 and J is TRBJ2-1, with 7 bases aligning to TRBD1. Germline CDR1 is SGHRS and CDR2 is YFSETQ. Trimming at V came to 4 bases and at J to 6 bases, leaving 7 bases not matched to a gene. This CDR3 has 14 amino acids. CDR3 DNA: TGCGCCAGCAGCCCCGGGGACAGCGGCAATGAGCAGTTCTTC. Its translation: CASSPGDSGNEQFF.

The chain carries TRBV9 and TRBJ1-4; D is unclear. Trimming shortened V by 0 bases and J by 0 bases, and 9 bases separated the two germline ends. CDR3 length: 16 amino acids. Germline V lookup: CDR1 SGDLS, CDR2 YYNGEE. This CDR3 is CASSVGPPTTNEKLFF. The CDR3 DNA reads TGTGCCAGCAGCGTAGGACCTCCAACAACTAATGAAAAACTGTTTTTT.

The table lists this clonotype with a few counts. The chain has TRBV27 and TRBJ2-2; D may match TRBD1 or TRBD2 (5 bases each). The V gene's germline CDR1 is MNHEY and CDR2 SMNVEV (reference sequence). Trimming cost V 5 bases and J 0 bases, with 10 bases left between them. The CDR3 extends over 15 amino acids. The CDR3 region has the DNA TGTGCCAGCAGTGAGTGGGGACCGAACACCGGGGAGCTGTTTTTT. Encoded protein: CASSEWGPNTGELFF.

This clonotype showed up just a few times. The chain joins TRBV20-1 to TRBJ2-7, with TRBD2 matching over 10 bases. This CDR3 contains 16 residues. V lost 1 base to trimming and J lost 0 bases; unmatched junction nucleotides: 6. The germline V gene encodes CDR1 DFQATT and CDR2 SNEGSKA (reference sequence). DNA for the CDR3: TGCAGTGCTAGAGGCCCAGGACTAGCGGCCTCCTACGAGCAGTACTTC. Residues: CSARGPGLAASYEQYF.

This clonotype turned up a few times. V and J are TRBV7-3 and TRBJ2-1; 8 bases fit TRBD1. CDR1 SGHTA and CDR2 FQGTGA come from the germline V gene. Losses at the gene ends were 7 bases for V and 7 bases for J; bases not matched to a gene: 12. The CDR3 has 15 amino acids. The CDR3 sequence: CASNWPGQGENEQFF. In DNA form, the CDR3 reads TGTGCCAGCAACTGGCCAGGACAGGGAGAGAATGAGCAGTTCTTC.

This clonotype was detected a few times. V and J are TRBV6-5 and TRBJ2-3; D is ambiguous. The CDR3 has 13 amino acids. Per the germline V gene, CDR1 is MNHEY and CDR2 is SVGAGI. V lost 7 bases to trimming and J lost 1 base, with 9 bases between them. The CDR3 DNA sequence: TGTGCCAGCAAGGAAATCCGCACAGATACGCAGTATTTT. Encoded protein: CASKEIRTDTQYF.

This clonotype has more than one count but fewer than ten. The CDR3, as DNA: TGCAGCGTTGCCTCGGGACAGGGAACGCGCAATGAGCAGTTCTTC. It encodes CSVASGQGTRNEQFF. This chain uses TRBV29-1 with TRBJ2-5; TRBD1 matches at 9 bases. The DNA end is more similar to TRBJ2-1, so the J call may be wrong. Germline V lookup: CDR1 SQVTM, CDR2 ANQGSEA. The CDR3 runs to 15 residues.

This clonotype appeared a few times. The chain couples TRBV3-1 to TRBJ2-1; 8 bases map to TRBD2. Germline V gene sequence: CDR1 LGHDT, CDR2 YNNKEL (reference sequence). The CDR3 runs 14 residues. The J segment lost 7 bases and the V segment lost 2 bases, leaving 4 bases of the junction unmatched. The CDR3 is CASSQRASGNEQFF. CDR3 in DNA: TGTGCCAGCAGCCAAAGGGCTAGCGGGAATGAGCAGTTCTTC.

This chain links TRBV4-1 with TRBJ1-1; 9 nucleotides agree with TRBD1. This CDR3 contains 16 residues. Germline trimming cut 4 bases from V and 0 bases from J; bases unmatched to any gene: 6. CDR1 MGHRA and CDR2 YSYEKL come from the germline V gene. CDR3 DNA: TGCGCCAGCAGCCCGGGACAGGGAGGGTTGAACACTGAAGCTTTCTTT. It yields the protein CASSPGQGGLNTEAFF.

This clonotype was detected a few times. This chain connects TRBV29-1 to TRBJ2-7; D gene uncertain. Germline V gene sequence: CDR1 SQVTM, CDR2 ANQGSEA. Trimming stripped 6 bases from V and 6 bases from J, with 12 bases between. The CDR3 runs to 11 residues. The CDR3, as DNA: TGCAGCGTGCTCAGGAGTACCGAGCAGTACTTC. Its translation: CSVLRSTEQYF.

The sample holds many counts of this clonotype. V gene TRBV6-2 or TRBV6-3 combines with J gene TRBJ2-3, with TRBD2 matching 7 bases. The V segment lost 6 bases and the J segment 6 bases; nucleotides outside the gene matches: 3. Germline V gives CDR1 MNHEY, CDR2 SVGEGT. CDR3 size: 12 residues. The CDR3 coding sequence is TGTGCCAGCAGCCAACTAGCGGATACGCAGTATTTT. Amino acid sequence: CASSQLADTQYF.

This clonotype was detected a few times. This sequence joins TRBV5-6 and TRBJ2-7; TRBD2 matches at 8 bases. The germline V gene has CDR1 SGHDT and CDR2 YYEEEE. There are 15 residues in the CDR3. The junction had 6 bases not matched to a gene; V was cut back by 2 bases and J by 2 bases. The CDR3 reads CASSFGGAATYEQYF. The CDR3, as DNA: TGTGCCAGCAGCTTCGGGGGGGCCGCCACCTACGAGCAGTACTTC.

This chain joins TRBV10-3 and TRBJ2-3, with TRBD1 matching 7 bases. Trimming at V came to 6 bases and at J to 2 bases, leaving 5 bases not matched to a gene. The CDR3 totals 14 residues. Looked up from germline, CDR1 is ENHRY and CDR2 is SYGVKD. CDR3 nucleotide sequence: TGTGCCATCAGAACCGGGACAGTCACAGATACGCAGTATTTT. It encodes CAIRTGTVTDTQYF.

The table lists this clonotype with many counts. The chain has TRBV4-1 and TRBJ2-7; TRBD1 or TRBD2 may be the D gene (5 bases each). V dropped 1 base and J dropped 2 bases, with 12 bases sitting between them. The CDR3 runs to 15 residues. In germline, CDR1 is MGHRA, CDR2 YSYEKL. The CDR3 coding sequence is TGCGCCAGCAGCCAAGTGGGGACCTCTACCTACGAGCAGTACTTC. It yields the protein CASSQVGTSTYEQYF.

V gene TRBV28 combines with J gene TRBJ2-5; D is possibly TRBD1 (6 bases). The DNA end lines up better with TRBJ2-1; the J call may be wrong. The CDR3 loop spans 17 amino acids. Germline V gene lookup returns CDR1 MDHEN and CDR2 SYDVKM. Here the CDR3 reads CASSSRPGTYTYNEQFF. The DNA for the CDR3 is TGTGCCAGCAGTTCTCGCCCCGGGACATACACCTACAATGAGCAGTTCTTC.

This chain connects TRBV27 to TRBJ2-2; TRBD2 agrees at 10 bases. This CDR3 is 16 amino acids long. V was pared by 3 bases and J by 4 bases, with 5 bases of the junction left unmatched. Germline CDR1 is MNHEY and CDR2 is SMNVEV (reference sequence). The CDR3: CASSFSGLALTGELFF. The CDR3 DNA is TGTGCCAGCAGTTTTTCGGGACTAGCGCTCACCGGGGAGCTGTTTTTT.